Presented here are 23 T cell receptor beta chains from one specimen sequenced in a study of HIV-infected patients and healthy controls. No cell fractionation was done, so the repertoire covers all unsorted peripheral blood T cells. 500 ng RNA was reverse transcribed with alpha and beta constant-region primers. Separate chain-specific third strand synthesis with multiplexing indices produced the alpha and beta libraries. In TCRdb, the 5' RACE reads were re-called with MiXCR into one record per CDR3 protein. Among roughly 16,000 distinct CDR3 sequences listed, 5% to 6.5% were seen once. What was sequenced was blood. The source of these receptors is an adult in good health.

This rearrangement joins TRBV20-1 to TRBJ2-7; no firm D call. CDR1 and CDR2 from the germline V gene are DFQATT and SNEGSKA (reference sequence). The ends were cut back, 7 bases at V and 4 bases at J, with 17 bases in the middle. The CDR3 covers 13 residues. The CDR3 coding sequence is TGCAGTGGCTTTCGCGAGGTAACTTACGAGCAGTACTTC. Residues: CSGFREVTYEQYF.

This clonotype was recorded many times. The CDR3 here is CASSLHGGQGGSGANVLTF. CDR3 DNA: TGTGCCAGCAGCTTACACGGAGGGCAGGGGGGCTCTGGGGCCAACGTCCTGACTTTC. The chain links TRBV7-9 to TRBJ2-6; D perhaps matches TRBD1 (7 bases). Germline V gene sequence: CDR1 SEHNR, CDR2 FQNEAQ (reference sequence). V was trimmed by 2 bases and J by 0 bases, leaving 17 bases between them. This CDR3 has 19 residues.

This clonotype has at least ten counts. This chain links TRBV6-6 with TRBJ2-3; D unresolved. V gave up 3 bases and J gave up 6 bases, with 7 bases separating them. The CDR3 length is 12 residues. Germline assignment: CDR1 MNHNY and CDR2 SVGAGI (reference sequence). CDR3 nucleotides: TGTGCCAGCAGTTATCGCTTTGATACGCAGTATTTT. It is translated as CASSYRFDTQYF.

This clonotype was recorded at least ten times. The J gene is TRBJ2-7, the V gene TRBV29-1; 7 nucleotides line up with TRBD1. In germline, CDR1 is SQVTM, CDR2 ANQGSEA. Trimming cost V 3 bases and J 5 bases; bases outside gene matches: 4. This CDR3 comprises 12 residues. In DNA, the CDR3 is TGCAGCGTTGAGGCACAGGGGAACGAGCAGTACTTC. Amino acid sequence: CSVEAQGNEQYF.

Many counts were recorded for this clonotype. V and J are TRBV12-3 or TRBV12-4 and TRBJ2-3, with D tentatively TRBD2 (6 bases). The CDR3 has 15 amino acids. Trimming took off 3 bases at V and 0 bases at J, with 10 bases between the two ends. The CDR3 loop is CASSLEGSSTDTQYF. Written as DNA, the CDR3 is TGTGCCAGCAGTTTGGAGGGCTCTAGCACAGATACGCAGTATTTT.

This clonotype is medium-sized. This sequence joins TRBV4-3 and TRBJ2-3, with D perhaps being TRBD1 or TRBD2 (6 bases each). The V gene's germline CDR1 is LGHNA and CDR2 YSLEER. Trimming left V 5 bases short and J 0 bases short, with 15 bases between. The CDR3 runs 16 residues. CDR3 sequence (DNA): TGCGCCAGCAGCAAAAATTGGGGGGCAAGCACAGATACGCAGTATTTT. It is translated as CASSKNWGASTDTQYF.

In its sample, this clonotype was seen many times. The CDR3 reads CASSSQFQPQHF. The CDR3 nucleotides read TGTGCCAGCAGTTCTCAGTTCCAGCCCCAGCATTTT. This chain uses TRBV7-9 with TRBJ1-5; D is ambiguous. CDR1 is SEHNR, CDR2 FQNEAQ, per germline (reference sequence). This CDR3 has 12 residues. Between the trimmed V and J ends, which lost 6 bases and 7 bases, there was a span of 10 bases.

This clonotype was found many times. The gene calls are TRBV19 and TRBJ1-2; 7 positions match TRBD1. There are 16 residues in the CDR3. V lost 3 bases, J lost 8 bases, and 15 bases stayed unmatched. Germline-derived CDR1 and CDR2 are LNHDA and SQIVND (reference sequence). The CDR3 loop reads CASSIGTAIPLKGYTF. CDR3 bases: TGTGCCAGTAGTATTGGGACAGCGATCCCCCTTAAAGGCTACACCTTC.

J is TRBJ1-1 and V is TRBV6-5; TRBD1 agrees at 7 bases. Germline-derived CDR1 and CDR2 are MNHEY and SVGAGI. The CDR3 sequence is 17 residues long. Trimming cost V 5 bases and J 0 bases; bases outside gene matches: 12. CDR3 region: CASSRYRDRPLNTEAFF. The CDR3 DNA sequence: TGTGCCAGCAGTAGATACCGGGACAGACCATTGAACACTGAAGCTTTCTTT.

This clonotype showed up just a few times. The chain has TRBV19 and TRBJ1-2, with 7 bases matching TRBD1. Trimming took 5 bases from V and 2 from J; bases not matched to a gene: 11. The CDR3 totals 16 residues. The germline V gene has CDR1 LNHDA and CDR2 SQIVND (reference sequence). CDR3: CASSPSDDRANYGYTF. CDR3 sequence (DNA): TGTGCCAGTAGTCCCTCAGACGACAGGGCGAACTATGGCTACACCTTC.

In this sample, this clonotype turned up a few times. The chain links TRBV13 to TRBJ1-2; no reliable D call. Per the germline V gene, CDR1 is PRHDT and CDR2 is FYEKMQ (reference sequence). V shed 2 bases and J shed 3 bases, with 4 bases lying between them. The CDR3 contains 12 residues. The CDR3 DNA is TGTGCCAGCAGCTTATTTGACTATGGCTACACCTTC. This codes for CASSLFDYGYTF.

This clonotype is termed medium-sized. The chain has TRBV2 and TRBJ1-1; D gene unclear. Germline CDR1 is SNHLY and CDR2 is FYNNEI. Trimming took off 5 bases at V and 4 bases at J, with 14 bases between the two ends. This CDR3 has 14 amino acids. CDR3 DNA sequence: TGTGCCAGCAGTCCCGGATGGGCTGGCACTGAAGCTTTCTTT. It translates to CASSPGWAGTEAFF.

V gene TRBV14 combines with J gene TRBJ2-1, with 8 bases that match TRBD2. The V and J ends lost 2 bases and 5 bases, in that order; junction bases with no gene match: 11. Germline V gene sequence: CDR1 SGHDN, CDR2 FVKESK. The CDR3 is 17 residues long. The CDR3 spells CASSQLPGLGHNNEQFF. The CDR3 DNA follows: TGTGCCAGCAGCCAACTGCCGGGACTAGGACATAACAATGAGCAGTTCTTC.

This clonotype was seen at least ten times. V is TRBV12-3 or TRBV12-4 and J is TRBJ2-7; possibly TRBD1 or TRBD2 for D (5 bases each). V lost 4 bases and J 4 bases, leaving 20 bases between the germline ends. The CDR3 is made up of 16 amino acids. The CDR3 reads CASSSHPRDPQYEQYF. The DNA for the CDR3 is TGTGCCAGCAGTTCACATCCTCGGGACCCCCAATACGAGCAGTACTTC.

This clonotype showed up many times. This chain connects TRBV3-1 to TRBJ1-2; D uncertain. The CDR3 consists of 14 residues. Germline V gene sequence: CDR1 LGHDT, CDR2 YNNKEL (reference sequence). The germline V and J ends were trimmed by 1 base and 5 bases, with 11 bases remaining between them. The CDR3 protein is CASSQAENLYGYTF. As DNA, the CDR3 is TGTGCCAGCAGCCAAGCAGAGAATTTATATGGCTACACCTTC.

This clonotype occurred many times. In DNA form, the CDR3 reads TGTGCCAGCAGCCAAGGGGAGTGGACTGAAGCTTTCTTT. Translated, it gives CASSQGEWTEAFF. This sequence joins TRBV7-9 and TRBJ1-1, with D possibly matching TRBD1 (5 bases). Germline CDR1 SEHNR, CDR2 FQNEAQ (reference sequence). V was trimmed by 5 bases and J by 5 bases, leaving 12 bases between them. CDR3 size: 13 residues.

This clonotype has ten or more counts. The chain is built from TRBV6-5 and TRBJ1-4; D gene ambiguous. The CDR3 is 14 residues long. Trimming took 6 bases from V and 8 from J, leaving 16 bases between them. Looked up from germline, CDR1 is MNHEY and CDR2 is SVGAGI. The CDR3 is CASSLRRGGEKLFF. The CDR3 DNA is TGTGCCAGCAGCCTTCGAAGAGGAGGGGAAAAACTGTTTTTT.

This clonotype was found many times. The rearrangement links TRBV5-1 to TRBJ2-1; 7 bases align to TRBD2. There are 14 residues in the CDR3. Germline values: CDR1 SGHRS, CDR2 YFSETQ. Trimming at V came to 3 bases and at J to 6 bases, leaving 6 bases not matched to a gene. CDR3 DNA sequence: TGCGCCAGCAGCTCAGCGGGACTTATCAATGAGCAGTTCTTC. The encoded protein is CASSSAGLINEQFF.

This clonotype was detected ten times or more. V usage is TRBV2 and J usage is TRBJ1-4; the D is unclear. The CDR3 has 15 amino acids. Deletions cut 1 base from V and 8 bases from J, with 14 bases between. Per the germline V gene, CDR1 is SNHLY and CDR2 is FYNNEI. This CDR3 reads CASSEVGVLNEKLFF. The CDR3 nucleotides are TGTGCCAGCAGTGAAGTTGGGGTACTTAACGAAAAACTGTTTTTT.

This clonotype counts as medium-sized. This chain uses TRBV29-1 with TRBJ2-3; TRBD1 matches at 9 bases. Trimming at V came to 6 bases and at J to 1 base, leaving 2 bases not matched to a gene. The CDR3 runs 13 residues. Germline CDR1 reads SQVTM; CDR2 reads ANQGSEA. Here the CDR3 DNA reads TGCAGCGTGAGACAGGGGGGCACAGATACGCAGTATTTT. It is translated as CSVRQGGTDTQYF.

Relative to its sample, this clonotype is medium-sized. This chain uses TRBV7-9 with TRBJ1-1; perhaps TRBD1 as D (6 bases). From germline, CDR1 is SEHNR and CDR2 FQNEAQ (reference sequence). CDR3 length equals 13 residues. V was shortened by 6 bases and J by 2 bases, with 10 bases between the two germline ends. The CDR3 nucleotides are TGTGCCAGCAGGATACAGGGAAACACTGAAGCTTTCTTT. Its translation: CASRIQGNTEAFF.

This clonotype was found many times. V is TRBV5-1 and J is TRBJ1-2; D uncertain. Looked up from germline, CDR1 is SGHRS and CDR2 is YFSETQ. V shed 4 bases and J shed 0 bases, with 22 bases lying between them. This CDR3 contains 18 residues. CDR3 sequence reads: CASSIGGQNSLANYGYTF. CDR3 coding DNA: TGCGCCAGCAGCATCGGCGGGCAGAACTCCCTAGCTAACTATGGCTACACCTTC. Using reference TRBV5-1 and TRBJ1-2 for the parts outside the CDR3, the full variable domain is KAGVTQTPRYLIKTRGQQVTLSCSPISGHRSVSWYQQTPGQGLQFLFEYFSETQRNKGNFPGRFSGRQFSNSRSEMNVSTLELGDSALYLCASSIGGQNSLANYGYTFGSGTRLTVV.

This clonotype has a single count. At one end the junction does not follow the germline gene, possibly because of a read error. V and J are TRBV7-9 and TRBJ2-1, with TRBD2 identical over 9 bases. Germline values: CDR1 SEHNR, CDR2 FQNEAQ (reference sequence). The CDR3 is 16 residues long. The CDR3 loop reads CASSLALAGAYHEQFF. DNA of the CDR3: TGTGCCAGCAGCTTAGCCTTAGCGGGGGCCTACCATGAGCAGTTCTTC.